The rows below give T cell receptor beta chains drawn from one sample of a study of blood T cell repertoires in COVID-19. Sequencing used immunoSEQ multiplex PCR; TCRdb keeps in-frame clones, though not all of them. There are some 260,000 clones in the sample; nearly 90% occur only once, and about 0.65% lies in the top ten. The sample was peripheral blood. All receptors derive from a human donor in a cohort sampled during active COVID-19. Both conserved end residues are part of each CDR3. Each record gives: clone size, V gene, D gene, J gene, CDR3 DNA, CDR3 protein. D genes are given only for firm matches. Rows may omit the clone size; those that give it use once, few, many or a size class.

NA	TRBV18	NA	TRBJ1-2	TGTGCCAGCTCACCCGTACGACAGCCAAACTATGGCTACACCTTC	CASSPVRQPNYGYTF
NA	TRBV2	NA	TRBJ1-4	TGTGCCAGCTCGCGGGGGGGAGGGCACACCAGGGCCTATGAAAAACTGTTTTTT	CASSRGGGHTRAYEKLFF
NA	TRBV5-1	TRBD1	TRBJ1-1	TGCGCCAGCAGCTTGGGGACAGGGGGGAACACTGAAGCTTTCTTT	CASSLGTGGNTEAFF
NA	TRBV7-9	NA	TRBJ1-5	TGTGCCAGCAGCTTAGGCCCCGGGGAGCAGCCCCAGCATTTT	CASSLGPGEQPQHF
NA	TRBV7-2	TRBD2	TRBJ2-1	TGTGCCAGCAGCTTAGCGCATAATAGCGGGGGAGTCAATGAGCAGTTCTTC	CASSLAHNSGGVNEQFF
once	TRBV4-2	NA	TRBJ1-5	TGTGCCAGCAGCCAAGATCTAGAACAGCCCCAGCATTTT	CASSQDLEQPQHF
NA	TRBV28	NA	TRBJ1-1	TGTGCCAGCAGTCTCCCGGGACTGACCTTCATGAACACTGAAGCTTTCTTT	CASSLPGLTFMNTEAFF
NA	TRBV14	NA	TRBJ1-4	TGTGCCAGCAGCCAAGTCCCAAAATATACGCACGGTAATGAAAAACTGTTTTTT	CASSQVPKYTHGNEKLFF
NA	TRBV28	NA	TRBJ1-2	TGTGCCAGCAGTTTGGACAAGCGTGGCTACACCTTC	CASSLDKRGYTF
NA	TRBV5-6	NA	TRBJ2-7	TGTGCCAGCAGCCGGAGGCACAGTTCCTACGAGCAGTACTTC	CASSRRHSSYEQYF
NA	TRBV7-9	TRBD2	TRBJ2-7	TGTGCCAGCGAGTTAGCGGGAGAATACGAGCAGTACTTC	CASELAGEYEQYF
NA	TRBV27	NA	TRBJ2-7	TGTGCCAGCAGTTTATTATCCAGGGCGATCGAGCAGTACTTC	CASSLLSRAIEQYF
NA	TRBV19	NA	TRBJ2-5	TGTGCCAGTAGTATGACAGTACAAGAGACCCAGTACTTC	CASSMTVQETQYF
NA	TRBV24-1	TRBD1	TRBJ2-7	TGTGCCACCAGTGAAGCCGGGACAGGAACATTATGGGACGAGCAGTACTTC	CATSEAGTGTLWDEQYF
NA	TRBV4-3	TRBD2	TRBJ2-1	TGCGCCAGCAGGCCAACCGGGGGGGGTGAGCAGTTCTTC	CASRPTGGGEQFF
NA	TRBV11-2	NA	TRBJ2-6	TGTGCCAGCAGCTTAGGAGTAGGCTCAGTCGGGTCTGGGGCCAACGTCCTGACTTTC	CASSLGVGSVGSGANVLTF
few	TRBV9	TRBD2	TRBJ2-7	TGTGCCAGCAGCGATCGTACCGGGACTAGCCCCCACGAGCAGTACTTC	CASSDRTGTSPHEQYF
once	TRBV7-2	TRBD2	TRBJ2-7	TGTGCCAGCAGCTTATCAGGGAGGGGACCCTACGAGCAGTACTTC	CASSLSGRGPYEQYF
NA	TRBV2	TRBD1	TRBJ2-7	TGTGCCAGCAGTGAAAGACAGGGGGCGTACGAGCAGTACTTC	CASSERQGAYEQYF
NA	TRBV30	NA	TRBJ1-2	TGTGCCTGGACTTCCATCCCCGGTACCTATGGCTACACCTTC	CAWTSIPGTYGYTF
NA	TRBV7-2	NA	TRBJ1-5	TGTGCCAGCAGCTTAGAAAGCGCATATAGCAATCAGCCCCAGCATTTT	CASSLESAYSNQPQHF
NA	TRBV11-3	NA	TRBJ1-1	TGTGCCAGCAGCCGAAACGGGGGGGTAACTGAAGCTTTCTTT	CASSRNGGVTEAFF
NA	TRBV7-6	TRBD1	TRBJ2-7	TGTGCCAGCAGCATCTCACCGGGACAGCTAAAAGAGCAGTACTTC	CASSISPGQLKEQYF
NA	TRBV30	NA	TRBJ1-4	TGTGCCTGGAGTTTCGGGGATCGAAGTGAAAAACTGTTTTTT	CAWSFGDRSEKLFF
NA	TRBV30	NA	TRBJ1-1	TGTGCCTGGAGAGTCAGGGGAGCTTCTGAAGCTTTCTTT	CAWRVRGASEAFF
NA	TRBV2	NA	TRBJ2-7	TGTGCCAGCAGCGCACAGGTGAACTCCTACGAGCAGTACTTC	CASSAQVNSYEQYF
NA	TRBV15	NA	TRBJ1-5	TGTGCCACCAGCAGAGTGACCCGGGGAAGTCAGCCCCAGCATTTT	CATSRVTRGSQPQHF
NA	TRBV5-4	NA	TRBJ2-6	TGTGCCAGCAGCCTCCCTGCGCGCGGGCGGGTATCTGGGGCCAACGTCCTGACTTTC	CASSLPARGRVSGANVLTF
few	TRBV19	TRBD1	TRBJ1-1	TGTGCCAGTAGTATAGCGGGACAGAAGCCTTTATCTGAAGCTTTCTTT	CASSIAGQKPLSEAFF
NA	TRBV18	TRBD1	TRBJ2-1	TGTGCCAGCTCACCCGGGACAGGGCCCAATGAGCAGTTCTTC	CASSPGTGPNEQFF
NA	TRBV28	TRBD1	TRBJ1-2	TGTGCCAGCAGATGGACAGGGGGCGACTATGGCTACACCTTC	CASRWTGGDYGYTF
NA	TRBV6-1	NA	TRBJ2-6	TGTGCCAGCAGTGAAGCGAGGACACTCTCTGGGGCCAACGTCCTGACTTTC	CASSEARTLSGANVLTF
NA	TRBV21-1	NA	TRBJ1-2	TGTGCCAGCAGCAAATCCCACAGTGCTAACTATGGCTACACCTTC	CASSKSHSANYGYTF
few	TRBV4-1	TRBD2	TRBJ2-2	TGCGCCAGCAGCCAAGACGGGATAGTGGGGGGGTACACCGGGGAGCTGTTTTTT	CASSQDGIVGGYTGELFF
NA	TRBV7-9	TRBD2	TRBJ2-1	TGTGCCAGCAGCTCCAGCGGGAAATCCTACAATGAGCAGTTCTTC	CASSSSGKSYNEQFF